The sample holds many counts of the clone carrying this T cell receptor beta chain. The data originate from a study of human T cells and chemical hapten exposure. As for the study in general: Sensitization employed 2% DPC on about 2 cm by about 2 cm of upper inner arm skin. Diphenylcyclopropenone was administered weekly to the scalp of patients throughout the roughly 25-week study. Read at 6 days, the patch tests placed 0.01% DPC on the upper back.

The CDR3 length is 13 residues. Trimming at V came to 1 base and at J to 6 bases, leaving 5 bases not matched to a gene. The germline CDR1 and CDR2 sequences are SQVTM and ANQGSEA. TCRdb reanalysed the RACE reads using MiXCR and keeps one entry per CDR3 protein. The repertoire includes about 84,000 distinct CDR3 sequences, about 9.4% of them detected once, and roughly 5% sits in the top ten. Time point meaning: patch test 2, 6 weeks after DPC sensitization. Stated treatment: therapeutic diphenylcyclopropenone sensitization with weekly scalp DPC. The specimen comprised whole blood, sampled in connection with sensitization to the hapten diphenylcyclopropenone (DPC). The receptor was isolated from a woman aged 45-65 years with alopecia areata. Some clones in this sample may be carry-over from other donors' samples. The chain joins TRBV29-1 to TRBJ1-2; 7 positions match TRBD1. CDR3 residues: CSVEVVQGDGYTF. The CDR3 region has the DNA TGCAGCGTTGAAGTGGTCCAGGGGGATGGCTACACCTTC.